These 24 T cell receptor beta chains came from one sample sequenced in a study of cytomegalovirus exposure and HLA in healthy donors. 60 Vbeta and 13 Jbeta primers were used in PCR. Method: immunoSEQ multiplex PCR; TCRdb's copy keeps in-frame clones and lacks some. This table has some 190,000 clones, just under 75% appearing once. The specimen was PBMCs. Receptor source: a woman aged 30 to 39 in good health and CMV-seropositive.

The chain has TRBV6-5 and TRBJ2-5; D ambiguous. With 6 bases removed from V and 4 bases from J, the gap between germline ends came to 6 bases. This CDR3 has 11 residues. CDR1 is MNHEY and CDR2 is SVGAGI in the germline V gene. The chain's CDR3 is CASSIRETQYF. The CDR3 nucleotides read TGTGCCAGCAGCATCAGAGAGACCCAGTACTTC.

For the CDR3, the DNA is TGTGCCAGTAGCCAAAGGGACAGGGGGTCTGTGAACACTGAAGCTTTCTTT. The encoded protein is CASSQRDRGSVNTEAFF. The chain employs TRBV19 and TRBJ1-1; 11 bases map to TRBD1. The CDR3 loop spans 17 amino acids. Per the germline V gene, CDR1 is LNHDA and CDR2 is SQIVND (reference sequence). The V and J ends lost 6 bases and 0 bases, in that order; junction bases with no gene match: 9. The whole variable domain, remainder taken from reference TRBV19 and TRBJ1-1, is DGGITQSPKYLFRKEGQNVTLSCEQNLNHDAMYWYRQDPGQGLRLIYYSQIVNDFQKGDIAEGYSVSREKKESFPLTVTSAQKNPTAFYLCASSQRDRGSVNTEAFFGQGTRLTVV.

DNA of the CDR3: TGTGCCAGCAGGCCGGGGTTTAATGAAAAACTGTTTTTT. Its protein is CASRPGFNEKLFF. The chain carries TRBV7-9 and TRBJ1-4, with D uncertain. The CDR3 sequence is 13 residues long. Trimming removed 6 bases from V and 4 bases from J, with 9 bases in between. Per the germline V gene, CDR1 is SEHNR and CDR2 is FQNEAQ (reference sequence).

The chain recombines TRBV5-6 with TRBJ1-6; D ambiguous. Germline CDR1 reads SGHDT; CDR2 reads YYEEEE. Trimming shortened V by 0 bases and J by 5 bases, and 18 bases separated the two germline ends. The CDR3 sequence is 18 residues long. The CDR3 here is CASSLEAWASADNSPLHF. The DNA for the CDR3 is TGTGCCAGCAGCTTGGAGGCGTGGGCTTCAGCAGATAATTCACCCCTCCACTTT.

The V and J genes are TRBV27 and TRBJ1-2; 11 bases map to TRBD1. CDR3 length: 14 residues. CDR1 and CDR2 (germline): MNHEY, SMNVEV (reference sequence). V shed 5 bases and J 6 bases; nucleotides not matched to a gene: 5. CDR3 in amino acids: CASSLGTGGDGYTF. The CDR3 nucleotides read TGTGCCAGCAGTCTCGGGACAGGGGGAGATGGCTACACCTTC.

With regard to this clone: One end of the junction is discordant with germline, which a read error may explain. V is TRBV7-9 and J is TRBJ2-7; 12 bases align to TRBD2. From germline, CDR1 is SEHNR and CDR2 FQNEAQ (reference sequence). The CDR3 consists of 18 residues. Here the CDR3 reads CSSSLRPSGRVTDYEQYF. CDR3 sequence (DNA): TGTTCCAGCAGCTTAAGGCCTAGCGGGAGGGTCACCGACTACGAGCAGTACTTC.

The chain couples TRBV5-1 to TRBJ2-2; 8 bases agree with TRBD1. The CDR3 runs 17 residues. Germline V gene sequence: CDR1 SGHRS, CDR2 YFSETQ. Germline trimming cut 4 bases from V and 6 bases from J; bases unmatched to any gene: 14. CDR3 in DNA: TGCGCCAGCAGCGCGACGGACAGGGCGCGTTCGGCCGGGGAGCTGTTTTTT. This translates into CASSATDRARSAGELFF.

This clone was seen only a few times. This rearrangement joins TRBV2 to TRBJ2-4; 16 bases fit TRBD2. V dropped 7 bases and J dropped 0; count of bases not matched to a gene: 3. CDR1 is SNHLY, CDR2 FYNNEI, per germline. The CDR3 loop spans 17 amino acids. The CDR3 region is CASKGLAGGVAKNIQYF. CDR3 DNA: TGTGCCAGCAAGGGACTAGCGGGAGGGGTAGCCAAAAACATTCAGTACTTC.

The chain has TRBV6-5 and TRBJ2-1; D gene ambiguous. This CDR3 has 11 residues. The germline gives CDR1 MNHEY, CDR2 SVGAGI. Trimming took off 4 bases at V and 6 bases at J, with 4 bases between the two ends. The CDR3 here is CASSFSNEQFF. CDR3 sequence (DNA): TGTGCCAGCAGTTTTAGCAATGAGCAGTTCTTC.

The chain recombines TRBV28 with TRBJ2-5; D is perhaps TRBD1 (5 bases). The DNA end is a closer match to TRBJ2-7, so the J assignment may be wrong. CDR1 is MDHEN and CDR2 is SYDVKM in the germline V gene. This CDR3 has 14 residues. The CDR3 DNA reads as TGTGCCAGCAGTTCGCGAAGGACATCCTACGAGCAGTACTTC. Translated: CASSSRRTSYEQYF.

The V gene is TRBV5-4, the J gene TRBJ2-1; 14 bases match TRBD2. V shed 4 bases, J shed 9 bases, and the junction held 6 bases outside the gene matches. In germline, CDR1 is SGHNT, CDR2 YYREEE (reference sequence). The CDR3 has 15 amino acids. The CDR3 here is CASSERTSGRSEQFF. The CDR3 DNA reads TGTGCCAGCAGCGAGCGGACTAGCGGGAGGAGTGAGCAGTTCTTC.

Only a few counts were recorded for this clone. The V gene is TRBV7-6, the J gene TRBJ2-5; 9 nucleotides line up with TRBD1. V trimming: 8 bases; J trimming: 7 bases; junction bases outside the gene matches: 5. CDR3 length: 12 amino acids. Germline-derived CDR1 and CDR2 are SGHVS and FNYEAQ. CDR3 sequence (DNA): TGTGCCAGCTCCCTGACAGGGGGGACCCAGTACTTC. Encoded protein: CASSLTGGTQYF. Drawing the rest from reference TRBV7-6 and TRBJ2-5, the complete variable domain is GAGVSQSPRYKVTKRGQDVALRCDPISGHVSLYWYRQALGQGPEFLTYFNYEAQQDKSGLPNDRFSAERPEGSISTLTIQRTEQRDSAMYRCASSLTGGTQYFGPGTRLLVL.

The CDR3 sequence: CASSLLQGFAGISTDTQYF. For the CDR3, the DNA is TGTGCCAGCAGCTTACTTCAGGGTTTCGCGGGAATAAGTACAGATACGCAGTATTTT. The V and J genes are TRBV7-9 and TRBJ2-3; D might be TRBD2 (6 bases). The CDR3 has 19 residues. Trimming stripped 2 bases from V and 3 bases from J, with 24 bases between. The germline V gene has CDR1 SEHNR and CDR2 FQNEAQ (reference sequence).

The chain couples TRBV6-5 to TRBJ1-1; no reliable D call. The CDR3 is 15 amino acids. The germline V gene has CDR1 MNHEY and CDR2 SVGAGI. With 6 bases removed from V and 0 bases from J, the gap between germline ends came to 14 bases. CDR3 coding DNA: TGTGCCAGCAGCAAATTACACCAATTGAACACTGAAGCTTTCTTT. Protein sequence: CASSKLHQLNTEAFF.

The rearrangement links TRBV28 to TRBJ2-1; 7 nucleotides match TRBD1. CDR1 MDHEN and CDR2 SYDVKM come from the germline V gene. J was trimmed by 5 bases and V by 5 bases; bases with no gene match: 9. This CDR3 is built from 15 residues. The CDR3 protein is CASSPVGTDDNEQFF. The CDR3 nucleotides are TGTGCCAGCAGTCCAGTCGGGACAGACGACAATGAGCAGTTCTTC.

The rearrangement links TRBV19 to TRBJ2-7; 10 bases are a match to TRBD1. The germline gives CDR1 LNHDA, CDR2 SQIVND (reference sequence). The CDR3 has 14 residues. With 7 bases clipped from V and 3 bases from J, the junction kept 6 bases outside the gene matches. CDR3 residues: CASNGGTGVYEQYF. As DNA, the CDR3 is TGTGCCAGTAACGGCGGGACAGGGGTCTACGAGCAGTACTTC.

CDR3 sequence: CASSLAQGSLEQYF. Here the CDR3 DNA reads TGTGCCAGCAGCTTAGCACAGGGGAGCCTCGAGCAGTACTTC. The chain uses TRBV7-9 and TRBJ2-7, with 7 positions matching TRBD1. This CDR3 contains 14 residues. The ends lost 0 bases at V and 6 bases at J; junction bases unmatched: 5. CDR1 SEHNR and CDR2 FQNEAQ come from the germline V gene (reference sequence).

This chain uses TRBV6-5 with TRBJ2-1; possible D gene TRBD1, 5 bases. The CDR3 has 11 amino acids. Trimming shortened V by 4 bases and J by 10 bases, and 8 bases separated the two germline ends. The V gene's germline CDR1 is MNHEY and CDR2 SVGAGI. DNA for the CDR3: TGTGCCAGCAGTTCCAGGGTGGAGCAGTTCTTC. Its protein product is CASSSRVEQFF.

This rearrangement joins TRBV4-2 to TRBJ2-1, with 8 nucleotides matching TRBD2. Trimming at V came to 3 bases and at J to 0 bases, leaving 4 bases not matched to a gene. Germline V lookup: CDR1 LGHNA, CDR2 YNFKEQ. This CDR3 has 16 residues. In nucleotides, the CDR3 is TGTGCCAGCAGCCATCCCAGCGGGAGCTCCTACAATGAGCAGTTCTTC. Translation gives CASSHPSGSSYNEQFF.

The V call is TRBV19, the J call TRBJ2-1, with TRBD2 as a possible D gene (5 bases). Trimming left V 6 bases short and J 6 bases short, with 12 bases between. This CDR3 has 13 residues. Germline CDR1 is LNHDA and CDR2 is SQIVND (reference sequence). CDR3 bases: TGTGCCAGTAGGACCTTCGGGGTCAATGAGCAGTTCTTC. It encodes CASRTFGVNEQFF.

There are a few counts of this clone. The chain uses TRBV7-9 and TRBJ2-1; tentative D call: TRBD1 (8 bases). Trimming removed 3 bases at V and 7 bases at J, with 13 bases between. Germline CDR1 reads SEHNR; CDR2 reads FQNEAQ (reference sequence). This CDR3 is built from 14 residues. The chain's CDR3 is CASSFTGGGNEQFF. The CDR3 DNA sequence: TGTGCCAGCAGCTTTACAGGGGGGGGAAATGAGCAGTTCTTC.

Worth noting for this clone: The junction departs from the called germline gene at one end, perhaps through a read error. At the DNA level, this CDR3 is encoded by other sequences in the same sample as well. This CDR3 reads CASSVSTDSQGIRTDTQYF. The CDR3 bases are TGCGCCAGCAGTGTATCCACCGATTCGCAGGGGATTCGGACAGATACGCAGTATTTT. The chain joins TRBV2 to TRBJ2-3; D possibly corresponds to TRBD1 (6 bases). In germline, CDR1 is SNHLY, CDR2 FYNNEI. The CDR3 loop spans 19 amino acids.

This clone was seen once. The V and J genes are TRBV18 and TRBJ1-3; tentative D call: TRBD1 (5 bases). CDR1 and CDR2 (germline): KGHSH, LQKENI. Between the trimmed V and J ends, which lost 3 bases and 4 bases, there was a span of 10 bases. The CDR3 spans 14 residues. CDR3 loop: CASSPRDFGNTIYF. The CDR3, as DNA: TGTGCCAGCTCACCTAGGGACTTCGGAAACACCATATATTTT.

This clone turned up a few times. As DNA, the CDR3 is TGTGCCAGCAGTTTCCTCGGGCTAGCGGGAGACCACGAGCAGTACTTC. It is translated as CASSFLGLAGDHEQYF. This chain joins TRBV28 and TRBJ2-7; TRBD2 matches 10 bases. The germline CDR1 and CDR2 sequences are MDHEN and SYDVKM. This CDR3 is built from 16 residues. V gave up 3 bases and J gave up 5 bases; unmatched junction bases: 10.